A single sample is the source of the 7 T cell receptor beta chains below, sequenced in a study of T cell responses to AZD1222 COVID-19 vaccine. The assay was immunoSEQ multiplex PCR, and TCRdb's table has in-frame clones only and misses some. Here the sample spans roughly 140,000 clones, approximately 89% being singletons. The source was peripheral blood, collected on day 0 of AZD1222 vaccination. These receptors all come from an adult in good health.

This chain uses TRBV4-1 with TRBJ2-7, with 12 bases identical to TRBD2. This CDR3 region has 14 residues. Germline V gene data show CDR1 as MGHRA and CDR2 as YSYEKL. V dropped 6 bases and J dropped 2; count of bases not matched to a gene: 2. This chain's CDR3 is CASRLAGGTYEQYF. Here the CDR3 DNA reads TGCGCCAGCAGACTAGCGGGAGGAACCTACGAGCAGTACTTC.

This chain joins TRBV3-1 (or the pseudogene TRBV3-2) and TRBJ2-7; TRBD2 agrees at 12 bases. CDR1 LGHDT and CDR2 YNNKEL come from the germline V gene (reference sequence). V shed 0 bases and J 3 bases; nucleotides not matched to a gene: 9. The CDR3 has 18 residues. The DNA of the CDR3 is TGTGCCAGCAGCCAAGATCGGGCTAGCGGGAGGGAGGACTACGAGCAGTACTTC. It yields the protein CASSQDRASGREDYEQYF.

V gene TRBV27 combines with J gene TRBJ2-1, with a tentative D call TRBD2 (5 bases). Germline CDR1 MNHEY, CDR2 SMNVEV (reference sequence). The ends were cut back, 3 bases at V and 7 bases at J, with 10 bases in the middle. The CDR3 covers 13 residues. The CDR3, as DNA: TGTGCCAGCAGTTTTGTCTCGGGGAATGAGCAGTTCTTC. Its protein product is CASSFVSGNEQFF.

This clone was detected once. The chain uses TRBV4-3 and TRBJ1-1, with D unclear. The V gene's germline CDR1 is LGHNA and CDR2 YSLEER. This CDR3 is 13 amino acids long. The V gene lost 0 bases and the J gene lost 5 bases, with 7 bases spanning the gap. Written as DNA, the CDR3 is TGCGCCAGCAGCCAAGAGATCTGGACTGAAGCTTTCTTT. This translates into CASSQEIWTEAFF.

CDR3 sequence: CASSPTSSARAKETQYF. CDR3 sequence (DNA): TGTGCCAGCTCACCAACTTCGAGCGCCAGAGCTAAAGAGACCCAGTACTTC. The rearrangement links TRBV18 to TRBJ2-5; D is unresolved. Looked up from germline, CDR1 is KGHSH and CDR2 is LQKENI. The CDR3 sequence is 17 residues long. Trimming removed 2 bases from V and 3 bases from J, with 19 bases in between.

The chain recombines TRBV29-1 with TRBJ1-1; perhaps TRBD1 as D (6 bases). Trimming pared 7 bases from V and 6 bases from J, leaving 21 bases between. The germline V gene has CDR1 SQVTM and CDR2 ANQGSEA. This CDR3 is 14 amino acids long. This chain's CDR3 is CSAPLPGQSAEAFF. CDR3 DNA sequence: TGCAGCGCCCCTTTACCGGGACAAAGCGCTGAAGCTTTCTTT.

This chain joins TRBV5-1 and TRBJ1-4; D possibly corresponds to TRBD1 (5 bases). Germline V lookup: CDR1 SGHRS, CDR2 YFSETQ. Deletions cut 5 bases from V and 7 bases from J, with 18 bases between. This CDR3 is 15 amino acids long. This chain's CDR3 is CASRRTSAFGEKLFF. The CDR3 nucleotides are TGCGCCAGCAGGAGGACATCTGCGTTTGGTGAAAAACTGTTTTTT. Combining the CDR3 with reference TRBV5-1 and TRBJ1-4 gives the whole variable domain KAGVTQTPRYLIKTRGQQVTLSCSPISGHRSVSWYQQTPGQGLQFLFEYFSETQRNKGNFPGRFSGRQFSNSRSEMNVSTLELGDSALYLCASRRTSAFGEKLFFGSGTQLSVL.